A single TCR beta chain is shown here with its context. These data originate in a study of blood T cell repertoires in COVID-19. For the study at large: Acute and convalescent COVID-19 samples came from the United States, Italy and Spain. PBMCs, B-cell-depleted T cells, or T cells provided the cDNA or gDNA that made up the material.

Repertoires were generated with immunoSEQ multiplex PCR, while TCRdb's copy carries only in-frame clones and drops some. Here the sample spans approximately 150,000 clones, more than 85% being singletons. The clonotype was recovered from a man in his fifties or sixties with active or convalescent COVID-19. Source material: peripheral blood.

The CDR3 DNA follows: TGTGCCACCAGAGAACAGGGGGCGAACACTGAAGCTTTCTTT. Residues: CATREQGANTEAFF. The chain combines TRBV24-1 with TRBJ1-1, with 9 positions matching TRBD1. CDR1 and CDR2 (germline): KGHDR, SFDVKD. The CDR3 totals 14 residues. With V trimmed by 7 bases and J by 1 base, 3 bases remained unmatched.